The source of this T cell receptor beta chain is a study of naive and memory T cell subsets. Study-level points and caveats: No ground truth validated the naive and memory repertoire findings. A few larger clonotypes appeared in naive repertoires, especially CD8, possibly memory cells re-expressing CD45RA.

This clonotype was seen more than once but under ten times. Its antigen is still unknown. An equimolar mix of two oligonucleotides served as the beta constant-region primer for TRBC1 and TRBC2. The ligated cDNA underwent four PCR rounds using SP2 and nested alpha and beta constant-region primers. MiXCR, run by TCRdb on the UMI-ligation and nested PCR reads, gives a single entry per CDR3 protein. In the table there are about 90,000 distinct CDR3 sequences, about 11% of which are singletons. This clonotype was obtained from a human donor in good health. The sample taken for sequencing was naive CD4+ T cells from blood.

CDR3 region: CASSDVGRVSQPQHF. The DNA of the CDR3 is TGTGCCAGCAGTGATGTCGGCAGGGTCAGTCAGCCCCAGCATTTT. This chain uses TRBV2 with TRBJ1-5, with a possible D match to TRBD1 (5 bases). Germline values: CDR1 SNHLY, CDR2 FYNNEI. The CDR3 covers 15 residues. With 3 bases removed from V and 6 bases from J, the gap between germline ends came to 15 bases.